A single sample gave rise to the 26 T cell receptor beta chains below, sequenced in a study of shared clonotypes between healthy human individuals. Clones were read by immunoSEQ multiplex PCR, and TCRdb kept only the in-frame ones, dropping some. The sample holds about 2.1 million clones, about 92% seen once. Only CD45RO-negative cells positively selected for CCR7 counted as naive CD8 cells, so terminally differentiated effector memory CD45RA+ cells were excluded. Sequences were obtained from naive CD8+ T cells from PBMCs. All receptors derive from a man aged 18-30 years in good health. Some clones in this sample may be carry-over from other donors' samples.

The CDR3 region has the DNA TGCAGCGTTGAAGATCTTATTTCTACCAAGACAGGGGGCGCCGACTATGGCTACACCTTC. It specifies CSVEDLISTKTGGADYGYTF. V and J are TRBV29-1 and TRBJ1-2; 10 nucleotides line up with TRBD1. Germline assignment: CDR1 SQVTM and CDR2 ANQGSEA. This CDR3 contains 20 residues. Losses at the gene ends were 0 bases for V and 3 bases for J; bases not matched to a gene: 19.

The chain couples TRBV28 to TRBJ2-3; 13 bases map to TRBD2. Germline V gene data show CDR1 as MDHEN and CDR2 as SYDVKM. The CDR3 is 17 amino acids. V dropped 6 bases and J dropped 5; count of bases not matched to a gene: 11. The CDR3 sequence is CASSSPTSGRAKDTQYF. The DNA of the CDR3 is TGTGCCAGCAGCTCCCCCACTAGCGGGAGGGCTAAAGATACGCAGTATTTT.

The chain recombines TRBV19 with TRBJ2-4; D may match TRBD1 or TRBD2 (5 bases each). The CDR3 has 18 amino acids. Germline CDR1 LNHDA, CDR2 SQIVND (reference sequence). V gave up 1 base and J gave up 6 bases, with 22 bases separating them. This chain's CDR3 is CASSIVTTGTPERNIQYF. CDR3 DNA: TGTGCCAGTAGTATAGTAACCACCGGGACCCCGGAGAGAAACATTCAGTACTTC.

The genes are TRBV19 and TRBJ1-5, with D unclear. Germline loops: CDR1 LNHDA, CDR2 SQIVND (reference sequence). The germline V and J ends were trimmed by 3 bases and 5 bases, with 8 bases remaining between them. The CDR3 runs 13 residues. The CDR3 DNA reads TGTGCCAGTAGTATTGGGTATGATCAGCCCCAGCATTTT. Translation gives CASSIGYDQPQHF.

This clone was picked up one time. The genes are TRBV11-2 and TRBJ2-1; 8 bases map to TRBD2. Germline V lookup: CDR1 SGHAT, CDR2 FQNNGV. The CDR3 is 19 amino acids. The ends lost 5 bases at V and 5 bases at J; junction bases unmatched: 20. The CDR3 nucleotides are TGTGCCAGCAGCAAACCGGTCGGGAGGGCCATAAGGTTAGACAATGAGCAGTTCTTC. Encoded protein: CASSKPVGRAIRLDNEQFF.

The chain joins TRBV7-9 to TRBJ2-7; tentative D call: TRBD1 (5 bases). CDR1 SEHNR and CDR2 FQNEAQ come from the germline V gene (reference sequence). The V and J ends lost 1 base and 3 bases respectively, with 10 bases between them. This CDR3 spans 14 amino acids. As DNA, the CDR3 is TGTGCCAGCAGCTTAGTGGCAGGGCTCTACGAGCAGTACTTC. Amino acids: CASSLVAGLYEQYF.

J is TRBJ2-3 and V is TRBV28; 12 nucleotides line up with TRBD2. Trimming cost V 6 bases and J 11 bases; bases outside gene matches: 18. CDR1 and CDR2 from the germline V gene are MDHEN and SYDVKM. This CDR3 region has 17 residues. Here the CDR3 reads CASRTLGLAGGPRRQYF. DNA for the CDR3: TGTGCCAGCAGGACCCTCGGGCTAGCGGGAGGGCCCCGGCGGCAGTATTTT.

The chain joins TRBV29-1 to TRBJ2-3, with 11 bases that match TRBD2. Trimming took 4 bases from V and 4 from J; bases not matched to a gene: 10. The CDR3 totals 16 residues. Germline-derived CDR1 and CDR2 are SQVTM and ANQGSEA. CDR3 in DNA: TGCAGCGTTGGATTGAGTAGCGGGAGGGATGCAGATACGCAGTATTTT. Encoded protein: CSVGLSSGRDADTQYF.

The rearrangement links TRBV6-5 to TRBJ2-7; D is unclear. With 0 bases removed from V and 1 base from J, the gap between germline ends came to 13 bases. This CDR3 comprises 16 residues. Germline lookup yields CDR1 MNHEY and CDR2 SVGAGI. CDR3 region: CASSYSTGPSSYEQYF. DNA for the CDR3: TGTGCCAGCAGTTACTCTACCGGGCCCTCATCCTACGAGCAGTACTTC.

V is TRBV6-5 and J is TRBJ2-3; no definite D call. CDR1 and CDR2 (germline): MNHEY, SVGAGI. V was trimmed by 5 bases and J by 0 bases, leaving 12 bases between them. The CDR3 totals 15 residues. CDR3 sequence: CASSRYASSTDTQYF. The CDR3, as DNA: TGTGCCAGCAGTCGATATGCATCTAGCACAGATACGCAGTATTTT.

The V call is TRBV27, the J call TRBJ2-7; D possibly corresponds to TRBD1 (5 bases). Germline values: CDR1 MNHEY, CDR2 SMNVEV (reference sequence). The CDR3 extends over 15 amino acids. V was cut by 2 bases and J by 3 bases, with 14 bases left in between. The chain's CDR3 is CASSLLGQGYYEQYF. As DNA, the CDR3 is TGTGCCAGCAGTTTACTGGGTCAGGGTTACTACGAGCAGTACTTC.

This clone appeared a few times. V is TRBV2 and J is TRBJ1-1, with D possibly being TRBD1 (5 bases). This CDR3 comprises 12 residues. V was shortened by 6 bases and J by 4 bases, with 9 bases between the two germline ends. From germline, CDR1 is SNHLY and CDR2 FYNNEI. Written as DNA, the CDR3 is TGTGCCAGCAGAGGGGCGGTCACTGAAGCTTTCTTT. It specifies CASRGAVTEAFF.

The V and J genes are TRBV19 and TRBJ2-7; 7 nucleotides line up with TRBD1. The CDR3 loop spans 14 amino acids. Germline V CDR1 and CDR2: LNHDA, SQIVND (reference sequence). The trim removed 5 bases at V and 3 bases at J, leaving 7 bases unmatched. The CDR3 DNA reads as TGTGCCAGTAGTGCAAGGGGACAGCTCTACGAGCAGTACTTC. Its translation: CASSARGQLYEQYF.

The genes are TRBV9 and TRBJ1-2; TRBD1 is a possible D gene (5 bases). The CDR3 is 19 amino acids. The V gene lost 4 bases and the J gene lost 7 bases, with 32 bases spanning the gap. Germline V lookup: CDR1 SGDLS, CDR2 YYNGEE. CDR3 residues: CASSLNRDAPSQGRFGYTF. DNA for the CDR3: TGTGCCAGCAGCCTTAACCGGGACGCTCCCTCGCAGGGTAGATTTGGCTACACCTTC.

The sample holds one count of this clone. The DNA for the CDR3 is TGTGCCAGCAGTTTATACAGCCCCTCTGGGGCCAACGTCCTGACTTTC. It yields the protein CASSLYSPSGANVLTF. V and J are TRBV28 and TRBJ2-6; the D is unclear. Germline V CDR1 and CDR2: MDHEN, SYDVKM. This CDR3 comprises 16 residues. V was clipped by 1 base and J by 0 bases, with 7 bases between them.

To note about this clone: This same CDR3 is encoded by further DNA sequences in the sample. The chain uses TRBV4-1 and TRBJ2-7; D remains unclear. The V end was cut by 1 base, the J end by 3 bases, with 7 bases between. This CDR3 spans 13 amino acids. CDR1 and CDR2 from the germline V gene are MGHRA and YSYEKL. In DNA form, the CDR3 reads TGCGCCAGCAGCCAAGTGGGCCGCTACGAGCAGTACTTC. Translating it yields CASSQVGRYEQYF.

The chain has TRBV15 and TRBJ1-1; unclear D gene. V shed 5 bases and J shed 0 bases, with 7 bases lying between them. CDR3 length: 13 residues. Germline CDR1 reads LNHNV; CDR2 reads YYDKDF (reference sequence). This chain's CDR3 is CATSPNLNTEAFF. In DNA, the CDR3 is TGTGCCACCAGCCCAAACCTGAACACTGAAGCTTTCTTT.

This clone was recorded once. J is TRBJ1-5 and V is TRBV27; D possibly corresponds to TRBD1 (6 bases). Trimming cost V 8 bases and J 6 bases, with 14 bases left between them. The CDR3 sequence is 13 residues long. The germline V gene encodes CDR1 MNHEY and CDR2 SMNVEV (reference sequence). CDR3 in DNA: TGTGCCAGCCGTACAGGGAGAGGTCAGCCCCAGCATTTT. Translation: CASRTGRGQPQHF.

As for this clone: Within the sample, other DNA sequences also encode this same CDR3. The chain couples TRBV7-9 to TRBJ2-7; D unresolved. The CDR3 extends over 13 amino acids. The V end lost 4 bases, the J end lost 0 bases, and 7 bases lay between the germline ends. The germline V gene has CDR1 SEHNR and CDR2 FQNEAQ (reference sequence). The CDR3 region has the DNA TGTGCCAGCAGCTCCCAAAGCTCCTACGAGCAGTACTTC. Its translation: CASSSQSSYEQYF. Looking up the rest from reference TRBV7-9 and TRBJ2-7 gives the full variable domain: DTGVSQNPRHKITKRGQNVTFRCDPISEHNRLYWYRQTLGQGPEFLTYFQNEAQLEKSRLLSDRFSAERPKGSFSTLEIQRTEQGDSAMYLCASSSQSSYEQYFGPGTRLTVT.

The count of this clone is one. This sequence joins TRBV30 and TRBJ2-1, with TRBD2 matching 11 bases. V lost 2 bases, J lost 2 bases, and 2 bases stayed unmatched. The germline CDR1 and CDR2 sequences are GTSNPN and SVGIG (reference sequence). The CDR3 totals 15 residues. The CDR3: CAWSLTSGTYNEQFF. CDR3 coding DNA: TGTGCCTGGAGTTTGACTAGCGGGACCTACAATGAGCAGTTCTTC.

This clone has only a few counts. The chain uses TRBV2 and TRBJ1-5; 7 bases map to TRBD1. The J segment lost 1 base and the V segment lost 2 bases, leaving 8 bases of the junction unmatched. Germline CDR1 and CDR2: SNHLY and FYNNEI. The CDR3 loop spans 17 amino acids. DNA for the CDR3: TGTGCCAGCAGTGAATCAGGGGGTACAAAGAGCAATCAGCCCCAGCATTTT. Encoded protein: CASSESGGTKSNQPQHF.

DNA for the CDR3: TGTGCCAGCAGTTTATTCGGCAGGGTAAACCAAGAGACCCAGTACTTC. Amino acids: CASSLFGRVNQETQYF. The V gene is TRBV27, the J gene TRBJ2-5, with a tentative D call TRBD1 (5 bases). The CDR3 is 16 amino acids. Per germline, CDR1 MNHEY and CDR2 SMNVEV (reference sequence). Trimming removed 1 base from V and 0 bases from J, with 12 bases in between.

The V call is TRBV28, the J call TRBJ2-3; D possibly corresponds to TRBD2 (6 bases). Looked up from germline, CDR1 is MDHEN and CDR2 is SYDVKM. V was trimmed by 5 bases and J by 6 bases, leaving 12 bases between them. The CDR3 is made up of 13 amino acids. The CDR3 reads CASSPSGEDTQYF. The CDR3 bases are TGTGCCAGCAGTCCTTCGGGGGAGGATACGCAGTATTTT.

This chain connects TRBV9 to TRBJ2-7, with D possibly matching TRBD2 (6 bases). Germline V lookup: CDR1 SGDLS, CDR2 YYNGEE. CDR3 length: 14 amino acids. V lost 4 bases to trimming and J lost 4 bases, with 15 bases between them. For the CDR3, the DNA is TGTGCCAGCAGCCCCCGCCGGGGGACGTACGAGCAGTACTTC. This gives the protein CASSPRRGTYEQYF.

J is TRBJ2-7 and V is TRBV4-1, with 11 bases lining up with TRBD1. Per the germline V gene, CDR1 is MGHRA and CDR2 is YSYEKL. The CDR3 consists of 13 residues. Trimming took 6 bases from V and 3 from J; bases not matched to a gene: 1. Written as DNA, the CDR3 is TGCGCCAGCAGAGGGACAGGGGGCTACGAGCAGTACTTC. As protein: CASRGTGGYEQYF.

V usage is TRBV9 and J usage is TRBJ1-2, with 8 positions matching TRBD1. The CDR3 covers 13 residues. J was trimmed by 7 bases and V by 4 bases; bases with no gene match: 6. Germline-derived CDR1 and CDR2 are SGDLS and YYNGEE. CDR3 region: CASSHGTGGGYTF. The CDR3 region has the DNA TGTGCCAGCAGCCACGGGACAGGCGGTGGCTACACCTTC.